This note documents a single T cell receptor (beta chain) sequence. Antigen unknown. With a duration under 2 months, the hyperthyroidism was newly diagnosed in patients aged 18 to 65. The diagnostic basis comprised clinical symptoms, serum thyroxine and TRAb, thyroid ultrasound and orbital computed tomography. CDR3 size: 14 residues. Germline V CDR1 and CDR2: MNHNS, SASEGT. V lost 8 bases and J lost 6; bases outside the gene matches: 7. This record comes from a study of T cells in Graves' hyperthyroidism and ophthalmopathy. Notes on the study in general: Blood also held most thyroid clonotypes expanded beyond 0.001.

From RNA transcripts, TCR beta CDR3 regions were amplified. The HTBI primer set served for first-round RT-PCR of the TCR CDR3. TCRdb called the multiplex PCR reads again in MiXCR, with one record for every CDR3 protein. The sample holds some 270,000 distinct CDR3 sequences, about 14% seen once. This clonotype originated in a woman in her 30s with Graves' hyperthyroidism that later progressed to Graves' ophthalmopathy. V usage is TRBV6-1 and J usage is TRBJ2-2; 9 bases agree with TRBD2. The specimen was blood. The CDR3 DNA reads as TGTGCCAGCTGGGCCACTAGCGGGTCCGGGGAGCTGTTTTTT. Its translation is CASWATSGSGELFF.